One sample yielded the 25 T cell receptor beta chains listed below, sequenced in a study of blood T cell repertoires in COVID-19. TCRdb's table, derived via immunoSEQ multiplex PCR, lists solely in-frame clones and lacks some. This table has around 300,000 clones, 70% to 90% appearing once. Input material: peripheral blood. The receptors were gathered from a woman between 70 and 85 years old with COVID-19, enrolled during active disease.

The chain links TRBV2 to TRBJ1-2, with a possible D match to TRBD1 (6 bases). This CDR3 contains 12 residues. The V gene lost 10 bases and the J gene lost 5 bases, with 14 bases spanning the gap. Germline values: CDR1 SNHLY, CDR2 FYNNEI. CDR3 residues: CATPGGGYGYTF. The CDR3 DNA reads TGTGCCACCCCGGGAGGGGGGTATGGCTACACCTTC.

V usage is TRBV13 and J usage is TRBJ1-6; D is undetermined. CDR3 length: 18 amino acids. Germline CDR1 and CDR2: PRHDT and FYEKMQ (reference sequence). The germline V and J ends were trimmed by 0 bases and 9 bases, with 21 bases remaining between them. CDR3 DNA sequence: TGTGCCAGCAGCTTAGGGCCAAAAGAGACTCTCAGTAGTTCACCCCTCCACTTT. Its protein is CASSLGPKETLSSSPLHF. Based on the CDR3 plus reference TRBV13 and TRBJ1-6, the full variable domain is AAGVIQSPRHLIKEKRETATLKCYPIPRHDTVYWYQQGPGQDPQFLISFYEKMQSDKGSIPDRFSAQQFSDYHSELNMSSLELGDSALYFCASSLGPKETLSSSPLHFGNGTRLTVT.

The V call is TRBV2, the J call TRBJ1-1; TRBD1 matches 7 bases. Germline V lookup: CDR1 SNHLY, CDR2 FYNNEI. The CDR3 loop spans 14 amino acids. V was pared by 3 bases and J by 3 bases, with 4 bases of the junction left unmatched. Here the CDR3 reads CASSERGQDTEAFF. Here the CDR3 DNA reads TGTGCCAGCAGTGAGAGGGGGCAGGACACTGAAGCTTTCTTT.

This clone was seen just once. This chain uses TRBV10-3 with TRBJ2-5; 10 bases map to TRBD2. The CDR3 consists of 14 residues. Losses at the gene ends were 7 bases for V and 5 bases for J; bases not matched to a gene: 7. Per germline, CDR1 ENHRY and CDR2 SYGVKD. The CDR3 DNA reads TGTGCCATCATGTCCAGCGGGGGGGCGGAGACCCAGTACTTC. This encodes CAIMSSGGAETQYF.

The chain recombines TRBV4-3 with TRBJ2-5; 9 bases map to TRBD1. Looked up from germline, CDR1 is LGHNA and CDR2 is YSLEER. V shed 1 base and J 4 bases; nucleotides not matched to a gene: 7. This CDR3 spans 16 amino acids. CDR3 protein: CASSQAGTGFGETQYF. The CDR3 DNA is TGCGCCAGCAGCCAAGCCGGGACAGGGTTCGGAGAGACCCAGTACTTC.

The chain combines TRBV7-8 with TRBJ1-5; D not certain. The CDR3 has 14 residues. CDR1 is SGHVS and CDR2 is FQNEAQ in the germline V gene. The ends were cut back, 1 base at V and 2 bases at J, with 6 bases in the middle. In DNA, the CDR3 is TGTGCCAGCAGCTTAGGAGGAGGCAATCAGCCCCAGCATTTT. Translated, it gives CASSLGGGNQPQHF.

CDR3 coding DNA: TGTGCCAGCAGCTTGTTAATCGCTAATGCAACTAATGAAAAACTGTTTTTT. Protein: CASSLLIANATNEKLFF. The chain has TRBV11-3 and TRBJ1-4, with D uncertain. The CDR3 runs to 17 residues. Germline CDR1 SGHNT, CDR2 YENEEA. V gave up 3 bases and J gave up 0 bases, with 14 bases separating them.

The chain carries TRBV27 and TRBJ2-7; 9 bases map to TRBD1. Trimming removed 3 bases from V and 3 bases from J; junction bases left unmatched: 3. CDR1 is MNHEY, CDR2 SMNVEV, per germline (reference sequence). CDR3 length equals 14 residues. CDR3 DNA: TGTGCCAGCAGTTTCTCGACAGGGGGCTACGAGCAGTACTTC. Translating it yields CASSFSTGGYEQYF.

The chain combines TRBV6-5 with TRBJ2-7; a possible D gene is TRBD1 (6 bases). Germline loops: CDR1 MNHEY, CDR2 SVGAGI. V was shortened by 6 bases and J by 7 bases, with 16 bases between the two germline ends. The CDR3 is 13 amino acids. The DNA of the CDR3 is TGTGCCAGCAGCCCCCAACCTGACAGGGAGCAGTACTTC. Amino acids: CASSPQPDREQYF.

The chain is built from TRBV27 and TRBJ2-7; 11 bases match TRBD2. Germline values: CDR1 MNHEY, CDR2 SMNVEV (reference sequence). This CDR3 has 16 amino acids. J gave up 3 bases and V 3 bases, and 7 bases lay outside the gene matches. The CDR3 DNA is TGTGCCAGCAGTTTCGTTAGCGGGGGGGGCCTCTACGAGCAGTACTTC. Protein: CASSFVSGGGLYEQYF.

The rearrangement joins TRBV12-5 to TRBJ1-2, with D maybe TRBD1 (5 bases). With 3 bases removed from V and 12 bases from J, the gap between germline ends came to 17 bases. This CDR3 comprises 13 residues. Germline-derived CDR1 and CDR2 are LGHNT and FRNRAP. CDR3 loop: CASGFINSRGNTF. As DNA, the CDR3 is TGTGCTAGTGGTTTTATCAATTCCCGGGGGAACACCTTC.

The chain employs TRBV4-1 and TRBJ1-1; TRBD1 agrees at 8 bases. CDR1 is MGHRA and CDR2 is YSYEKL in the germline V gene. The CDR3 has 16 amino acids. The trim removed 1 base at V and 7 bases at J, leaving 11 bases unmatched. The chain's CDR3 is CASSQVPFRGPIEAFF. DNA for the CDR3: TGCGCCAGCAGCCAAGTACCCTTCAGGGGGCCGATTGAAGCTTTCTTT.

V is TRBV7-8 and J is TRBJ2-7, with D perhaps TRBD2 (6 bases). CDR1 is SGHVS, CDR2 FQNEAQ, per germline. This CDR3 comprises 16 residues. V was shortened by 5 bases and J by 0 bases, with 17 bases between the two germline ends. As DNA, the CDR3 is TGTGCCAGCAGCCCGAGACGGGGACTCAGCTCCTACGAGCAGTACTTC. This translates into CASSPRRGLSSYEQYF. Complete variable domain (other parts from reference TRBV7-8 and TRBJ2-7): GAGVSQSPRYKVAKRGQDVALRCDPISGHVSLFWYQQALGQGPEFLTYFQNEAQLDKSGLPSDRFFAERPEGSVSTLKIQRTQQEDSAVYLCASSPRRGLSSYEQYFGPGTRLTVT.

V usage is TRBV6-4 and J usage is TRBJ2-1; possibly TRBD1 for D (6 bases). The CDR3 is 18 residues long. Looked up from germline, CDR1 is MRHNA and CDR2 is SNTAGT. The germline V and J ends were trimmed by 0 bases and 3 bases, with 18 bases remaining between them. The CDR3 coding sequence is TGTGCCAGCAGTGACTCAACTAACAGCAGGGGCCGCTACAATGAGCAGTTCTTC. Translating it yields CASSDSTNSRGRYNEQFF.

The chain joins TRBV27 to TRBJ1-5; maybe TRBD1 (6 bases). Germline assignment: CDR1 MNHEY and CDR2 SMNVEV (reference sequence). Trimming left V 5 bases short and J 4 bases short, with 12 bases between. The CDR3 consists of 14 residues. The DNA for the CDR3 is TGTGCCAGCAGTACCGGCCAGGGGAATCAGCCCCAGCATTTT. Amino acid sequence: CASSTGQGNQPQHF.

The chain has TRBV21-1 and TRBJ2-7; no check of the table's D call, TRBD1, against the DNA was made. TRBV21-1 is given as a pseudogene. This CDR3 is built from 15 residues. The CDR3 DNA is TGTGCCAGCAGCAAAGCGACAGGAAATTCCTACGAGCAGTACTTC. It is translated as CASSKATGNSYEQYF.

This clone was observed once. The CDR3 loop is CASSSPGSRETQYF. The CDR3 DNA reads TGTGCCAGCAGTTCCCCCGGGAGTCGGGAGACCCAGTACTTC. J is TRBJ2-5 and V is TRBV5-4; the D gene is possibly TRBD2 (6 bases). V lost 5 bases to trimming and J lost 5 bases, with 16 bases between them. This CDR3 contains 14 residues. The germline V gene has CDR1 SGHNT and CDR2 YYREEE (reference sequence).

The chain links TRBV14 to TRBJ1-5; D gene unclear. Looked up from germline, CDR1 is SGHDN and CDR2 is FVKESK. The V end was cut by 6 bases, the J end by 2 bases, with 23 bases between. This CDR3 comprises 18 residues. CDR3 sequence reads: CASRNLRFAANRNQPQHF. Written as DNA, the CDR3 is TGTGCCAGCAGAAATCTTAGGTTTGCGGCTAATCGCAATCAGCCCCAGCATTTT.

This chain connects TRBV15 to TRBJ1-2; a possible D gene is TRBD1 (6 bases). This CDR3 has 15 residues. V was shortened by 0 bases and J by 8 bases, with 16 bases between the two germline ends. Germline loops: CDR1 LNHNV, CDR2 YYDKDF (reference sequence). The CDR3 reads CATSRDRDRLGGYTF. The CDR3 DNA is TGTGCCACCAGCAGAGACCGTGACAGGCTAGGGGGCTACACCTTC.

This clone was recorded once. V gene TRBV6-2 or TRBV6-3 combines with J gene TRBJ1-2; TRBD1 might be the D (6 bases). Germline lookup yields CDR1 MNHEY and CDR2 SVGEGT. This CDR3 spans 13 amino acids. The V and J ends lost 0 bases and 13 bases respectively, with 15 bases between them. The CDR3 reads CASSYSTGVGPTF. CDR3 DNA: TGTGCCAGCAGTTACTCGACAGGTGTTGGACCCACCTTC.

In its sample, this clone was seen a few times. The J gene is TRBJ1-3, the V gene TRBV18, with TRBD1 as a possible D gene (5 bases). The CDR3 loop spans 16 amino acids. V gave up 5 bases and J gave up 0 bases, with 14 bases separating them. Germline V gene data show CDR1 as KGHSH and CDR2 as LQKENI. The CDR3 region has the DNA TGTGCCAGCTCATTGGGACTACGAACCTCTGGAAACACCATATATTTT. It is translated as CASSLGLRTSGNTIYF.

This clone is a singleton in its sample. The chain has TRBV5-1 and TRBJ2-1; D is ambiguous. The CDR3 is 14 amino acids. The germline V and J ends were trimmed by 2 bases and 2 bases, with 8 bases remaining between them. Per the germline V gene, CDR1 is SGHRS and CDR2 is YFSETQ. CDR3 DNA sequence: TGCGCCAGCAGCTTCTCAAGCGCCTACAATGAGCAGTTCTTC. Its translation: CASSFSSAYNEQFF. Full variable domain (rest looked up from reference TRBV5-1 and TRBJ2-1): KAGVTQTPRYLIKTRGQQVTLSCSPISGHRSVSWYQQTPGQGLQFLFEYFSETQRNKGNFPGRFSGRQFSNSRSEMNVSTLELGDSALYLCASSFSSAYNEQFFGPGTRLTVL.

J is TRBJ1-4 and V is TRBV18; 10 bases map to TRBD1. This CDR3 is built from 15 residues. After removal of 6 bases from V and 8 bases from J, the junction contained 9 bases not matched to a gene. Germline CDR1 KGHSH, CDR2 LQKENI. The CDR3 coding sequence is TGTGCCAGCTCGGCAGACAGGGGGCCAGGAGAAAAACTGTTTTTT. This sequence encodes CASSADRGPGEKLFF.

This sequence joins TRBV6-5 and TRBJ1-2; D is uncertain. The CDR3 covers 16 residues. Per germline, CDR1 MNHEY and CDR2 SVGAGI. Trimming left V 0 bases short and J 5 bases short, with 16 bases between. The CDR3 region is CASSYSPWGGIYGYTF. CDR3 sequence (DNA): TGTGCCAGCAGTTACTCGCCTTGGGGAGGGATTTATGGCTACACCTTC.

This chain links TRBV24-1 with TRBJ1-2, with 7 bases matching TRBD1. Germline lookup yields CDR1 KGHDR and CDR2 SFDVKD. V lost 3 bases to trimming and J lost 7 bases; unmatched junction nucleotides: 7. This CDR3 is 14 amino acids long. The CDR3 is CATSDTSTGSGYTF. In DNA, the CDR3 is TGTGCCACCAGTGATACCTCGACAGGGTCTGGCTACACCTTC.